A single sample gave rise to the 25 T cell receptor beta chains below, sequenced in a study of blood T cells in healthy people across ages. Primers used in a second PCR of roughly 6 to 11 cycles were a sample-barcoded 5' primer and a J-beta primer mix. One entry per CDR3 protein, called by TCRdb with MiXCR from the 5' RACE reads. The table shows around 990,000 distinct CDR3 sequences, with roughly two fifths occurring only once. Source material: blood. The source of these receptors is a man aged 18 to 29 in good health.

The J gene is TRBJ2-1, the V gene TRBV29-1; no firm D call. V was cut by 4 bases and J by 13 bases, with 14 bases left in between. Germline CDR1 reads SQVTM; CDR2 reads ANQGSEA. This CDR3 contains 11 residues. CDR3 residues: CSVGGGETQFF. CDR3 in DNA: TGCAGCGTTGGGGGTGGAGAGACCCAGTTCTTC.

This chain links TRBV12-3 or TRBV12-4 with TRBJ1-6; TRBD1 might be the D (5 bases). This CDR3 region has 16 residues. Trimming removed 5 bases at V and 2 bases at J, with 13 bases between. The CDR3 DNA is TGTGCCAGCAGTCCCGGGACGGATGCCTATAATTCACCCCTCCACTTT. Its translation: CASSPGTDAYNSPLHF.

This clonotype was seen ten or more times. The chain links TRBV12-3 or TRBV12-4 to TRBJ2-3; 7 bases agree with TRBD1. The CDR3 length is 12 residues. The V gene end was trimmed by 4 bases and the J gene end by 5 bases; junction bases not matched to a gene: 0. The CDR3, as DNA: TGTGCCAGCAGTTACAGGGGAGATACGCAGTATTTT. It translates to CASSYRGDTQYF.

This chain links TRBV13 with TRBJ2-3; 12 nucleotides align to TRBD2. Germline trimming cut 5 bases from V and 0 bases from J; bases unmatched to any gene: 6. Germline V lookup: CDR1 PRHDT, CDR2 FYEKMQ (reference sequence). The CDR3 is 17 amino acids. Written as DNA, the CDR3 is TGTGCCAGCAGCCCGTGGACTAGCGGGGTTAGCACAGATACGCAGTATTTT. It encodes CASSPWTSGVSTDTQYF.

The gene calls are TRBV9 and TRBJ1-2; tentative D call: TRBD1 (5 bases). The CDR3 length is 16 residues. Trimming cost V 0 bases and J 4 bases, with 16 bases left between them. Germline lookup yields CDR1 SGDLS and CDR2 YYNGEE. Written as DNA, the CDR3 is TGTGCCAGCAGCGTAGCTTCAGGGAATGATGGCTATGGCTACACCTTC. Its translation is CASSVASGNDGYGYTF. The full variable domain, with the rest looked up from reference TRBV9 and TRBJ1-2, is DSGVTQTPKHLITATGQRVTLRCSPRSGDLSVYWYQQSLDQGLQFLIQYYNGEERAKGNILERFSAQQFPDLHSELNLSSLELGDSALYFCASSVASGNDGYGYTFGSGTRLTVV.

This clonotype was observed at least ten times. The chain employs TRBV10-3 and TRBJ2-7; 9 bases agree with TRBD2. Germline CDR1 reads ENHRY; CDR2 reads SYGVKD. The ends lost 5 bases at V and 3 bases at J; junction bases unmatched: 5. The CDR3 has 14 residues. The CDR3 region has the DNA TGTGCCATCAGTCGGACTAGCGACAACTACGAGCAGTACTTC. Its translation: CAISRTSDNYEQYF.

The CDR3 reads CASSYPQTSPHYGYTF. Here the CDR3 DNA reads TGTGCCAGCAGTTACCCCCAGACAAGTCCTCACTATGGCTACACCTTC. The V and J genes are TRBV6-2 or TRBV6-3 and TRBJ1-2; D not resolved. CDR3 length: 16 amino acids. Germline V CDR1 and CDR2: MNHEY, SVGEGT. V gave up 2 bases and J gave up 3 bases, with 16 bases separating them.

This chain links TRBV25-1 with TRBJ2-3, with D unresolved. V was clipped by 4 bases and J by 2 bases, with 16 bases between them. The CDR3 consists of 16 residues. The germline V gene encodes CDR1 MGHDK and CDR2 SYGVNS. CDR3 in amino acids: CASSAELPLPTDTQYF. The CDR3 DNA follows: TGTGCCAGCAGTGCGGAACTCCCGCTCCCCACAGATACGCAGTATTTT.

The chain couples TRBV6-1 to TRBJ1-2; the match to TRBD1 covers 8 bases. This CDR3 spans 14 amino acids. The germline V gene encodes CDR1 MNHNS and CDR2 SASEGT. V trimming: 6 bases; J trimming: 6 bases; junction bases outside the gene matches: 9. The CDR3, as DNA: TGTGCCAGCAGCCCGGGACAGGTGGAAAATGGCTACACCTTC. Translated: CASSPGQVENGYTF.

The rearrangement uses TRBV9 and TRBJ1-6; D is undetermined. Trimming removed 3 bases at V and 7 bases at J, with 5 bases between. Germline V gene sequence: CDR1 SGDLS, CDR2 YYNGEE. The CDR3 sequence is 12 residues long. CDR3: CASSAGNSPLHF. In DNA form, the CDR3 reads TGTGCCAGCAGCGCCGGGAATTCACCCCTCCACTTT.

The chain recombines TRBV16 with TRBJ1-2; no reliable D call. The germline V gene has CDR1 KGHSY and CDR2 FQNENV. The CDR3 length is 15 residues. V dropped 4 bases and J dropped 3 bases, with 15 bases sitting between them. In DNA form, the CDR3 reads TGTGCCAGCAGCCCTTATCCCGACACCTACTATGGCTACACCTTC. The encoded protein is CASSPYPDTYYGYTF.

The chain carries TRBV7-8 and TRBJ1-2, with D unclear. Germline CDR1 is SGHVS and CDR2 is FQNEAQ. The CDR3 is 15 residues long. The ends were cut back, 4 bases at V and 0 bases at J, with 12 bases in the middle. CDR3 region: CASSSATLANYGYTF. In nucleotides, the CDR3 is TGTGCCAGCAGCTCCGCGACGTTAGCTAACTATGGCTACACCTTC.

This clonotype was counted between two and nine times. The CDR3 sequence is CASSHGDNEQFF. DNA of the CDR3: TGTGCCAGCAGCCACGGTGACAATGAGCAGTTCTTC. The chain has TRBV4-2 and TRBJ2-1; D uncertain. The CDR3 is 12 amino acids. The germline CDR1 and CDR2 sequences are LGHNA and YNFKEQ. Between the trimmed V and J ends, which lost 3 bases and 5 bases, there was a span of 5 bases.

This sequence joins TRBV12-3 or TRBV12-4 and TRBJ2-5; 7 positions match TRBD1. V lost 5 bases and J lost 4; bases outside the gene matches: 10. The CDR3 extends over 15 amino acids. Written as DNA, the CDR3 is TGTGCCAGCAGTCCAGTTTTTAAGGGGGCAGAGACCCAGTACTTC. Protein: CASSPVFKGAETQYF.

This clonotype has only a few counts. V and J are TRBV20-1 and TRBJ1-1, with 7 bases aligning to TRBD1. There are 15 residues in the CDR3. With V trimmed by 6 bases and J by 10 bases, 20 bases remained unmatched. The germline gives CDR1 DFQATT, CDR2 SNEGSKA (reference sequence). In DNA, the CDR3 is TGCAGTGCCGGCTCCCCCGGGACAGCAGTGAGGGGAGCTTTCTTT. Protein: CSAGSPGTAVRGAFF.

The genes are TRBV6-5 and TRBJ2-7, with D possibly TRBD2 on 5 matching bases. Trimming removed 6 bases at V and 1 base at J, with 16 bases between. The CDR3 contains 15 residues. Germline V gene lookup returns CDR1 MNHEY and CDR2 SVGAGI. The chain's CDR3 is CASRLLGGLSYEQYF. The CDR3 region has the DNA TGTGCCAGCAGACTGCTAGGAGGATTATCCTACGAGCAGTACTTC.

The gene calls are TRBV5-1 and TRBJ2-3; no clear D gene. Germline values: CDR1 SGHRS, CDR2 YFSETQ. The V and J ends lost 4 bases and 0 bases respectively, with 12 bases between them. This CDR3 region has 15 residues. The CDR3, as DNA: TGCGCCAGCAGCGGGCGTGGGGTGAGCACAGATACGCAGTATTTT. This encodes CASSGRGVSTDTQYF.

As regards this clonotype: Relative to the germline gene, one junction end is altered; a read error may explain this. This rearrangement joins TRBV3-1 to TRBJ2-7, with unresolved D. CDR3 length equals 11 residues. Per germline, CDR1 LGHDT and CDR2 YNNKEL (reference sequence). The CDR3 region is CACSQALEQYF. The DNA for the CDR3 is TGTGCCTGCAGCCAAGCTCTCGAGCAGTACTTC.

This clonotype was detected only a few times. The V and J genes are TRBV12-3 or TRBV12-4 and TRBJ2-3; 8 bases align to TRBD1. CDR3 length equals 14 residues. V was clipped by 6 bases and J by 4 bases; unmatched bases: 6. CDR3 nucleotides: TGTGCCAGCAGCCCGACAGGGGTCCCAGATACGCAGTATTTT. Translating it yields CASSPTGVPDTQYF.

V gene TRBV6-2 or TRBV6-3 combines with J gene TRBJ2-4; TRBD1 matches 7 bases. The J call may be wrong; the DNA end is better matched by TRBJ2-7. The CDR3 runs to 15 residues. Germline V gives CDR1 MNHEY, CDR2 SVGEGT. The CDR3 DNA reads as TGTGCCAGCAGATCGACAGGGCCCTTAACCTACGAGCAGTACTTC. Its translation: CASRSTGPLTYEQYF.

With regard to this clonotype: The junction shows a germline mismatch at one end, possibly a read error. This chain connects TRBV25-1 to TRBJ2-2; weak D call: TRBD1 (6 bases). The germline V gene encodes CDR1 MGHDK and CDR2 SYGVNS. The CDR3 loop spans 15 amino acids. The CDR3 protein is CASSDLAGVTRELFF. The DNA for the CDR3 is TGTGCCAGCAGTGATTTGGCAGGGGTCACCAGGGAGCTGTTTTTT. Drawing the rest from reference TRBV25-1 and TRBJ2-2, the complete variable domain is EADIYQTPRYLVIGTGKKITLECSQTMGHDKMYWYQQDPGMELHLIHYSYGVNSTEKGDLSSESTVSRIRTEHFPLTLESARPSHTSQYLCASSDLAGVTRELFFGEGSRLTVL.

Only a few counts were recorded for this clonotype. The CDR3 DNA is TGTGCCAGCACCCTTCGGGCAGATACGCAGTATTTT. Translating gives CASTLRADTQYF. The V and J genes are TRBV12-3 or TRBV12-4 and TRBJ2-3; D call uncertain. CDR3 length equals 12 residues. The germline V and J ends were trimmed by 7 bases and 4 bases, with 9 bases remaining between them.

The genes are TRBV12-3 or TRBV12-4 and TRBJ2-5; no clear D gene. This CDR3 contains 14 residues. Between the trimmed V and J ends, which lost 4 bases and 2 bases, there was a span of 11 bases. The CDR3 DNA reads TGTGCCAGCAGTTGGGGTCGCGGACAAGAGACCCAGTACTTC. This sequence encodes CASSWGRGQETQYF.

This clonotype was detected a few times. V gene TRBV3-1 combines with J gene TRBJ2-4, with 7 bases aligning to TRBD2. The J call may be wrong; the DNA end is better matched by TRBJ2-7. Germline lookup yields CDR1 LGHDT and CDR2 YNNKEL (reference sequence). CDR3 length: 14 residues. For the CDR3, the DNA is TGTGCCAGCAGCCAGGGGGGGTTGCGCTACGAGCAGTACTTC. Translation gives CASSQGGLRYEQYF.

This clonotype has just a few counts. This chain connects TRBV20-1 to TRBJ2-3; 9 bases are a match to TRBD1. Germline trimming cut 4 bases from V and 1 base from J; bases unmatched to any gene: 6. This CDR3 region has 15 residues. Germline lookup yields CDR1 DFQATT and CDR2 SNEGSKA (reference sequence). The CDR3 sequence is CSANPGQGRTDTQYF. The CDR3 DNA sequence: TGCAGTGCTAATCCGGGACAGGGACGCACAGATACGCAGTATTTT.